The 10 T cell receptor beta chains in this list originate from one sample, sequenced in a study of cytomegalovirus exposure and HLA in healthy donors. In the PCR, 60 Vbeta and 13 Jbeta primers were used. Here immunoSEQ multiplex PCR was the method, and the copy in TCRdb shows in-frame clones only, minus some. In total, the table holds roughly 190,000 clones. Material for sequencing was PBMCs. The receptors here all came from a woman younger than 35 in good health and CMV-seropositive.

The chain uses TRBV10-3 and TRBJ1-1; 7 bases fit TRBD1. The germline CDR1 and CDR2 sequences are ENHRY and SYGVKD. Trimming cost V 6 bases and J 6 bases; bases outside gene matches: 1. CDR3 length: 11 amino acids. The CDR3 here is CAIRGGPEAFF. The CDR3 coding sequence is TGTGCCATCAGAGGGGGCCCTGAAGCTTTCTTT.

The genes are TRBV13 and TRBJ2-1; 7 bases agree with TRBD1. Germline CDR1 reads PRHDT; CDR2 reads FYEKMQ (reference sequence). CDR3 length equals 14 residues. Trimming removed 0 bases from V and 10 bases from J; junction bases left unmatched: 6. The CDR3 DNA reads as TGTGCCAGCAGCTTAGGAAACAGGGGTAAGGAGCAGTTCTTC. Protein sequence: CASSLGNRGKEQFF.

The genes are TRBV2 and TRBJ1-1; no clear D gene. CDR1 and CDR2 (germline): SNHLY, FYNNEI. V gave up 5 bases and J gave up 2 bases, with 21 bases separating them. This CDR3 is built from 17 residues. CDR3 amino acids: CASSPFLPRGRNTEAFF. CDR3 coding DNA: TGTGCCAGCAGTCCCTTCCTTCCACGGGGAAGAAACACTGAAGCTTTCTTT.

The CDR3 spells CASSLQGDSYEQYF. The CDR3 nucleotides read TGCGCCAGCAGCTTACAAGGGGACTCCTACGAGCAGTACTTC. The chain couples TRBV5-1 to TRBJ2-7; a weak D match, TRBD1 (5 bases). Looked up from germline, CDR1 is SGHRS and CDR2 is YFSETQ. Trimming took 2 bases from V and 0 from J, leaving 9 bases between them. The CDR3 sequence is 14 residues long.

The gene calls are TRBV30 and TRBJ2-5; 9 bases map to TRBD2. This CDR3 contains 14 residues. The V and J ends lost 0 bases and 8 bases, in that order; junction bases with no gene match: 7. CDR1 is GTSNPN and CDR2 is SVGIG in the germline V gene (reference sequence). The CDR3 sequence: CAWSVGGGAGTQYF. The CDR3 DNA follows: TGTGCCTGGAGTGTAGGCGGGGGGGCCGGAACCCAGTACTTC. Drawing the rest from reference TRBV30 and TRBJ2-5, the complete variable domain is SQTIHQWPATLVQPVGSPLSLECTVEGTSNPNLYWYRQAAGRGLQLLFYSVGIGQISSEVPQNLSASRPQDRQFILSSKKLLLSDSGFYLCAWSVGGGAGTQYFGPGTRLLVL.

The V and J genes are TRBV7-9 and TRBJ2-7; tentative D call: TRBD2 (6 bases). The germline V and J ends were trimmed by 4 bases and 4 bases, with 14 bases remaining between them. CDR1 is SEHNR, CDR2 FQNEAQ, per germline (reference sequence). CDR3 length: 14 residues. The CDR3 here is CASSSTGLSYEQYF. CDR3 coding DNA: TGTGCCAGCAGCTCAACGGGACTCTCATACGAGCAGTACTTC.

The chain has TRBV9 and TRBJ2-3; no firm D call. This CDR3 region has 13 residues. CDR1 and CDR2 (germline): SGDLS, YYNGEE. With 3 bases removed from V and 2 bases from J, the gap between germline ends came to 7 bases. Here the CDR3 reads CASSASLTDTQYF. The DNA of the CDR3 is TGTGCCAGCAGCGCCTCTCTCACAGATACGCAGTATTTT.

The chain combines TRBV2 with TRBJ2-6, with 7 nucleotides matching TRBD1. Germline V gene data show CDR1 as SNHLY and CDR2 as FYNNEI. This CDR3 contains 17 residues. V dropped 2 bases and J dropped 0; count of bases not matched to a gene: 4. CDR3 in amino acids: CASSESGQSSGANVLTF. CDR3 nucleotides: TGTGCCAGCAGTGAATCGGGACAGAGCTCTGGGGCCAACGTCCTGACTTTC.

V gene TRBV5-1 combines with J gene TRBJ2-5, with TRBD2 matching over 9 bases. The closer fit of TRBJ2-7 to the DNA end suggests the J call may be wrong. Germline V gives CDR1 SGHRS, CDR2 YFSETQ. This CDR3 comprises 14 residues. DNA for the CDR3: TGCGCCAGCAGCTTCGGGCTAGCGGGGTACGAGCAGTACTTC. This codes for CASSFGLAGYEQYF.

This rearrangement joins TRBV7-9 to TRBJ2-5; 7 bases map to TRBD2. The germline V gene encodes CDR1 SEHNR and CDR2 FQNEAQ (reference sequence). The CDR3 length is 15 residues. J was trimmed by 3 bases and V by 3 bases; bases with no gene match: 7. The CDR3 protein is CASSLRQGGKETQYF. DNA of the CDR3: TGTGCCAGCAGCTTGAGGCAGGGAGGGAAAGAGACCCAGTACTTC.